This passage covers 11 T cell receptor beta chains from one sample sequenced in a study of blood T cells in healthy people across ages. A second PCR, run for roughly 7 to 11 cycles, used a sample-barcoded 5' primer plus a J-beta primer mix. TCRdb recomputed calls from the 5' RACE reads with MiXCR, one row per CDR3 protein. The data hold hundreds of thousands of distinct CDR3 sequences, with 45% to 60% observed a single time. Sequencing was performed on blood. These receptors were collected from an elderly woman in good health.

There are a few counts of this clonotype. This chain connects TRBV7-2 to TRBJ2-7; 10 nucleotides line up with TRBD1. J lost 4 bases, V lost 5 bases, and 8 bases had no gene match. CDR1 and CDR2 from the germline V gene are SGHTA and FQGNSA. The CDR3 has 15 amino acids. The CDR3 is CASSKTTGGGYEQYF. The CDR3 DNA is TGTGCCAGCAGCAAAACGACAGGGGGCGGTTACGAGCAGTACTTC.

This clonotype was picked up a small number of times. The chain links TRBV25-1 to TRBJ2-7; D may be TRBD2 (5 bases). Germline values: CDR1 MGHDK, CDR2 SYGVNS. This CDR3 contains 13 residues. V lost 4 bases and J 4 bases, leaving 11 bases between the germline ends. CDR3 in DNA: TGTGCCAGCAGTGCGGTGAGGGCATACGAGCAGTACTTC. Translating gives CASSAVRAYEQYF.

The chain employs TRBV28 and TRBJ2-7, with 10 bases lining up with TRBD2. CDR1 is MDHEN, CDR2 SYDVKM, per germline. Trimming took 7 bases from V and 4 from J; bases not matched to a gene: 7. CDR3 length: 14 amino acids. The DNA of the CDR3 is TGTGCCAGCACTCCTAGCGGGGGCCCTTACGAGCAGTACTTC. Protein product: CASTPSGGPYEQYF.

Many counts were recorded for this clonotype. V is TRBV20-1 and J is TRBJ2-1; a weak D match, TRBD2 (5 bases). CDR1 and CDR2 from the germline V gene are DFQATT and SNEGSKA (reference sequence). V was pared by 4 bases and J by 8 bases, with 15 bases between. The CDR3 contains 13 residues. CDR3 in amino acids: CSAKTGRAYEQFF. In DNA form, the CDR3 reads TGCAGTGCTAAGACCGGGCGGGCCTATGAGCAGTTCTTC.

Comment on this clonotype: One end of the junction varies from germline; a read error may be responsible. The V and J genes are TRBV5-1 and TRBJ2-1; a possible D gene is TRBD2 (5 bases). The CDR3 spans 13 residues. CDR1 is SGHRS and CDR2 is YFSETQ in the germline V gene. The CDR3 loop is CACSKRTPPGQFF. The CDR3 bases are TGCGCCTGCAGCAAGCGGACTCCCCCGGGGCAGTTCTTC.

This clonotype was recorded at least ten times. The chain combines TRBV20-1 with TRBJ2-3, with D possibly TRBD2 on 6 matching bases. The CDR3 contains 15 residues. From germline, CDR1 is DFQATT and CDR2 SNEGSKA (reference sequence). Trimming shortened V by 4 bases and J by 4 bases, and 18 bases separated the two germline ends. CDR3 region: CSATGLTGVADTQYF. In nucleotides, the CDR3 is TGCAGTGCTACCGGACTGACGGGGGTCGCAGATACGCAGTATTTT.

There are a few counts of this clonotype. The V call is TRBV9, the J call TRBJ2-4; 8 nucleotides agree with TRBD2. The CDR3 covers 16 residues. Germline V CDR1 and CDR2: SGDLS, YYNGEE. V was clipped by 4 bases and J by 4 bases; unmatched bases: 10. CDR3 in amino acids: CASSKGPERGKNIQYF. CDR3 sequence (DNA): TGTGCCAGCAGCAAAGGGCCCGAGCGGGGGAAAAACATTCAGTACTTC.

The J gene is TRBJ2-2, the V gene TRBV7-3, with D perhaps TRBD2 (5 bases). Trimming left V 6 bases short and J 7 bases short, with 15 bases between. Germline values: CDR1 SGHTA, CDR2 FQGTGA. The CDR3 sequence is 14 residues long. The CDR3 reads CASRSPGKGGELFF. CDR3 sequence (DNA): TGTGCCAGCAGGAGCCCCGGGAAGGGCGGGGAGCTGTTTTTT.

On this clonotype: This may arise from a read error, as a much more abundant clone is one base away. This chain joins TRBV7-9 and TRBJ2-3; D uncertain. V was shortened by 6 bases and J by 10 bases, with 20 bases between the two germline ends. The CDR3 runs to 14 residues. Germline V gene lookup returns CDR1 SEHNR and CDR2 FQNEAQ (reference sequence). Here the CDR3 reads CASSLKSVPYAQYF. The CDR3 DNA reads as TGTGCCAGCAGTCTAAAGTCGGTTCCGTATGCGCAGTATTTT.

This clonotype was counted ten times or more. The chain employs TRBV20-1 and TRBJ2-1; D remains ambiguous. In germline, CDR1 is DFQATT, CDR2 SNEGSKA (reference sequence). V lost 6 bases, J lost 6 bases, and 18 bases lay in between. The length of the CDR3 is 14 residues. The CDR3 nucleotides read TGCAGTGCCCCCGTACTCCGCCTGTCCAATGAGCAGTTCTTC. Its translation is CSAPVLRLSNEQFF.

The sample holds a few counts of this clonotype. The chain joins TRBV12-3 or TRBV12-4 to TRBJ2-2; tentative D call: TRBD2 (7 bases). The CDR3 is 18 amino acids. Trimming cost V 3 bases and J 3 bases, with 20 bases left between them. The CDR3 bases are TGTGCCAGCAGTTTTGCCACAGGGAGGGATGAGGACACCGGGGAGCTGTTTTTT. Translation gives CASSFATGRDEDTGELFF.